Included here is one T cell receptor beta chain sequence, with context. The data derive from a study of blood T cell repertoires in COVID-19. Study details: There were acute and convalescent COVID-19 samples, and they came from the United States, Italy and Spain. Sources were T cells, B-cell-depleted T cells, or PBMCs; the material itself was cDNA or gDNA.

As originally analysed: Amplification from reference gene primers served as the basis for estimated nucleated cell counts. Only in-frame clones appear in the TCRdb table, and some are missing; sequencing was by immunoSEQ multiplex PCR. V, J and clone size derive from that table, while D and trimming were established from the DNA sequence. Of fewer than 250,000 clones listed, 75% to 90% are singletons. The CDR3 spans 14 residues. Germline trimming cut 0 bases from V and 12 bases from J; bases unmatched to any gene: 6. Germline V gene data show CDR1 as KGHSH and CDR2 as LQKENI. The receptor comes from a man in his forties with acute or convalescent COVID-19. Specimen: peripheral blood. The rearrangement joins TRBV18 to TRBJ2-1; TRBD1 matches 9 bases. CDR3 residues: CASSPPKGQGVQFF. The CDR3 nucleotides read TGTGCCAGCTCACCACCGAAGGGACAGGGAGTGCAGTTCTTC.